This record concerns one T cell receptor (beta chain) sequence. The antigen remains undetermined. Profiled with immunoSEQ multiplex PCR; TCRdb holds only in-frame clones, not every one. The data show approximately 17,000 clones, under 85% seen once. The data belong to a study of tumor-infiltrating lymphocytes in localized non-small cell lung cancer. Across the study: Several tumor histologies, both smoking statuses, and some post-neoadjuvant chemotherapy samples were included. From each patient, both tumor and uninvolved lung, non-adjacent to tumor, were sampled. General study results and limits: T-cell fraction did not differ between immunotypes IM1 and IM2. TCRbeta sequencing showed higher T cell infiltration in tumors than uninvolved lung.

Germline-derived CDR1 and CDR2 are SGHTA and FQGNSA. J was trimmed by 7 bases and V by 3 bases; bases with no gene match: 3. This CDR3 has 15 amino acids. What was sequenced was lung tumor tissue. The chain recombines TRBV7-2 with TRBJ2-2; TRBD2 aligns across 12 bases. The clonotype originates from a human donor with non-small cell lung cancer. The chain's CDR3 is CASSLTSGGGGELFF. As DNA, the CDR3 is TGTGCCAGCAGCTTGACTAGCGGGGGCGGCGGGGAGCTGTTTTTT.